This T cell receptor (beta chain) came from a study of T cell responses to AZD1222 COVID-19 vaccine. V shed 4 bases, J shed 4 bases, and the junction held 2 bases outside the gene matches. In germline, CDR1 is MNHEY, CDR2 SVGAGI. The CDR3 runs 14 residues. Notes on this clone: What it binds is unknown.

Study conclusions and caveats: Dominant CD4 TCR responses targeted spike regions 160-218 and 743-854. The donor group comprised mostly white British people and more females; the analysis possibly underestimated clonal diversity. Baseline serology detected seropositivity in only six or seven AZD1222 recipients.

Only in-frame clones appear in the TCRdb table, and some are missing; sequencing was by immunoSEQ multiplex PCR. The data contain approximately 150,000 clones, roughly 84% of them seen just once; the ten biggest clones take up 5% to 6%. The chain uses TRBV6-5 and TRBJ2-1; TRBD2 matches at 9 bases. The material sequenced was peripheral blood, taken 28 days after the second AZD1222 dose. The source of this sequence is an adult who received the AZD1222 COVID-19 vaccine. CDR3 in amino acids: CASSLAGVYNEQFF. The DNA for the CDR3 is TGTGCCAGCAGTTTAGCGGGAGTTTACAATGAGCAGTTCTTC.